This T cell receptor beta chain was identified during a study of glioma-infiltrating T cells. The CDR3 sequence is 17 residues long. Germline trimming cut 8 bases from V and 4 bases from J; bases unmatched to any gene: 13. Germline V lookup: CDR1 MNHEY, CDR2 SVGEGT. This clonotype was counted many times. Its antigen is unknown. Study observations and caveats: Above-expected tissue-blood divergence occurred in all gliomas, most in low-grade ones.

Amplification of TCR alpha and beta CDR3 regions from RNA used iRepertoire nested multiplex PCR. One-step reverse transcription and amplification started from approximately 100-400 ng of tissue mRNA or PBMC total RNA. Each CDR3 protein is one row after TCRdb ran MiXCR on the multiplex PCR reads. Of about 400,000 distinct CDR3 sequences in the sample, more than 35% are singletons; the top ten hold around 11%. The specimen sequenced was glioma tissue, nonneoplastic brain tissue, or PBMCs (not recorded which). The chain links TRBV6-2 or TRBV6-3 to TRBJ2-2; 10 nucleotides line up with TRBD2. This receptor was obtained from a human donor with low-grade glioma or glioblastoma, undergoing nonglioma brain surgery, or in good health (not recorded which). CDR3 amino acids: CASGPPSSGSFTGELFF. The CDR3 nucleotides are TGTGCCAGCGGTCCCCCTTCTAGCGGGAGTTTCACCGGGGAGCTGTTTTTT.